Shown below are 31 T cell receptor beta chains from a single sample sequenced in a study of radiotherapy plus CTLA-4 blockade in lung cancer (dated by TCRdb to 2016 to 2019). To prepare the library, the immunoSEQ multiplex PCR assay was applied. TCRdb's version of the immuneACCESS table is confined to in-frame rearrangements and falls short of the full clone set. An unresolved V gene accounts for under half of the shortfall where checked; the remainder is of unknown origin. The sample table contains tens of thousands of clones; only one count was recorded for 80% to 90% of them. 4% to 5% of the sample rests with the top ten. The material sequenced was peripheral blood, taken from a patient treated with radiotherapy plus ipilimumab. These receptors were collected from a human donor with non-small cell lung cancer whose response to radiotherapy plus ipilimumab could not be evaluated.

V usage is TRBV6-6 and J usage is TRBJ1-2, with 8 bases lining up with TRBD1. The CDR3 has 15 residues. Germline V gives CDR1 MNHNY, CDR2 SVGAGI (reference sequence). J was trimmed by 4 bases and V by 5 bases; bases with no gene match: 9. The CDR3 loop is CASSGLTGAGYGYTF. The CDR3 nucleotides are TGTGCCAGCAGTGGGTTGACAGGGGCAGGCTATGGCTACACCTTC.

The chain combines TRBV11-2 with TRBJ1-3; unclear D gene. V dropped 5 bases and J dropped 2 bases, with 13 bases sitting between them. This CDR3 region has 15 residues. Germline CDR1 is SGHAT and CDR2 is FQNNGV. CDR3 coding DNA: TGTGCCAGCAGCCCTACCGCAACCCCTGGAAACACCATATATTTT. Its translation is CASSPTATPGNTIYF. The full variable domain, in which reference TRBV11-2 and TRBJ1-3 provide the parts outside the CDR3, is EAGVAQSPRYKIIEKRQSVAFWCNPISGHATLYWYQQILGQGPKLLIQFQNNGVVDDSQLPKDRFSAERLKGVDSTLKIQPAKLEDSAVYLCASSPTATPGNTIYFGEGSWLTVV.

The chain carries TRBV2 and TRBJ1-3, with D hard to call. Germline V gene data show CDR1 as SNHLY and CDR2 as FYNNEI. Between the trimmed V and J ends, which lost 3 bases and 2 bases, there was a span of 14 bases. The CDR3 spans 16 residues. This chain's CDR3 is CASSEFAGLAGNTIYF. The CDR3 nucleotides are TGTGCCAGCAGTGAGTTCGCGGGTTTGGCTGGAAACACCATATATTTT.

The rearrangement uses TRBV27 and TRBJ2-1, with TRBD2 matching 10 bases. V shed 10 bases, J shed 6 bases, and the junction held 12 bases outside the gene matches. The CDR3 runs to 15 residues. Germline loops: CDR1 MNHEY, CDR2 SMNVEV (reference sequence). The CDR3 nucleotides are TGTGCCACCAGATCAATAGCGGGAGGCCTCAATGAGCAGTTCTTC. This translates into CATRSIAGGLNEQFF.

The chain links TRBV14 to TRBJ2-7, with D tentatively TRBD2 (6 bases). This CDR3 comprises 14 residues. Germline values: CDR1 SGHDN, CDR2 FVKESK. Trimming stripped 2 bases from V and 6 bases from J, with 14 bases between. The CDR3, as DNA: TGTGCCAGCAGCCAAAGACTAGTCCGCTCCGAGCAGTACTTC. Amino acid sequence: CASSQRLVRSEQYF.

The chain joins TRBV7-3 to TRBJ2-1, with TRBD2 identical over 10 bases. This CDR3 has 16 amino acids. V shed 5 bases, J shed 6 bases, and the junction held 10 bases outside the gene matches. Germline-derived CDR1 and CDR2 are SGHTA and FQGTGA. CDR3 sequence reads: CASSGSGLASLNEQFF. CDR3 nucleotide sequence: TGTGCCAGCAGCGGTTCGGGACTAGCGTCCCTCAATGAGCAGTTCTTC.

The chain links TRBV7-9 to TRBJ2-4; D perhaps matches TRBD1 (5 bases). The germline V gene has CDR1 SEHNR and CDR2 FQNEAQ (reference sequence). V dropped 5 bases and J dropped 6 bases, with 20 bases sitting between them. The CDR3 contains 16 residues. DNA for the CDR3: TGTGCCAGCAGCCCGTATGCTGGGGCGACGTTAAACATTCAGTACTTC. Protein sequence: CASSPYAGATLNIQYF.

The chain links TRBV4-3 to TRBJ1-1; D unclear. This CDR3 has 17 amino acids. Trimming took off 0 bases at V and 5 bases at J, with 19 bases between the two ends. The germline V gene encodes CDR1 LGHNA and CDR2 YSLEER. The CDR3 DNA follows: TGCGCCAGCAGCCAAGAAGTACTAAGCGTGGGGAGAACTGAAGCTTTCTTT. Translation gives CASSQEVLSVGRTEAFF.

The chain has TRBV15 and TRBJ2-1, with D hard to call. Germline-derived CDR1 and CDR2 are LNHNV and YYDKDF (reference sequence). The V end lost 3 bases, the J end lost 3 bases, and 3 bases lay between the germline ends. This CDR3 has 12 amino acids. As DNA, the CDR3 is TGTGCCACCAGCAGTCACTACAATGAGCAGTTCTTC. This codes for CATSSHYNEQFF. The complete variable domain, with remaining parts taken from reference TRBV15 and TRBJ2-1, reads DAMVIQNPRYQVTQFGKPVTLSCSQTLNHNVMYWYQQKSSQAPKLLFHYYDKDFNNEADTPDNFQSRRPNTSFCFLDIRSPGLGDTAMYLCATSSHYNEQFFGPGTRLTVL.

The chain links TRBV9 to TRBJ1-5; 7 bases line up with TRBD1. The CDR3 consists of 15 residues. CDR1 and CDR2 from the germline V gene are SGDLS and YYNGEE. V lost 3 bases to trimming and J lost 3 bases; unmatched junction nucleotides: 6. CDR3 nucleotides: TGTGCCAGCAGCGCACAGGGGATGGTCAATCAGCCCCAGCATTTT. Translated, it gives CASSAQGMVNQPQHF. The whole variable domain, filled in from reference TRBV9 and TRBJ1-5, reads DSGVTQTPKHLITATGQRVTLRCSPRSGDLSVYWYQQSLDQGLQFLIQYYNGEERAKGNILERFSAQQFPDLHSELNLSSLELGDSALYFCASSAQGMVNQPQHFGDGTRLSIL.

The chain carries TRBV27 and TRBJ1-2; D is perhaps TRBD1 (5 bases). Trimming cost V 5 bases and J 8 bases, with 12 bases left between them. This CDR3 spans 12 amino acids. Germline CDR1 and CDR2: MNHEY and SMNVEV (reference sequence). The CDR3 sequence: CASSLQGDGYTF. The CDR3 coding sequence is TGTGCCAGCAGTCTTCAGGGTGACGGCTACACCTTC.

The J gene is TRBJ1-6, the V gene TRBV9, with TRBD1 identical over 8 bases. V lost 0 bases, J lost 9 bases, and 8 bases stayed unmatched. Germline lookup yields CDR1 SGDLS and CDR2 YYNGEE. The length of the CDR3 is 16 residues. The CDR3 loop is CASSVESTGGSSPLHF. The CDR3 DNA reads TGTGCCAGCAGCGTAGAATCCACAGGGGGTAGTTCACCCCTCCACTTT. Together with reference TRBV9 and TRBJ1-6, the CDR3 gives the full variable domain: DSGVTQTPKHLITATGQRVTLRCSPRSGDLSVYWYQQSLDQGLQFLIQYYNGEERAKGNILERFSAQQFPDLHSELNLSSLELGDSALYFCASSVESTGGSSPLHFGNGTRLTVT.

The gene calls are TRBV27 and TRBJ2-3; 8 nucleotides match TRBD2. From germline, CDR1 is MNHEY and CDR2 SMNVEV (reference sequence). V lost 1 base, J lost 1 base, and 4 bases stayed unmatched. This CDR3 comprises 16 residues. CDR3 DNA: TGTGCCAGCAGTTTATGGTCAGCGGGGGGCACAGATACGCAGTATTTT. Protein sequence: CASSLWSAGGTDTQYF.

For the CDR3, the DNA is TGTGCCAGCAATGGAGGCCTGAACTACGAGCAGTACTTC. Translated, it gives CASNGGLNYEQYF. The J gene is TRBJ2-7, the V gene TRBV28; tentative D call: TRBD2 (5 bases). The CDR3 sequence is 13 residues long. The V and J ends lost 7 bases and 3 bases respectively, with 13 bases between them. CDR1 and CDR2 from the germline V gene are MDHEN and SYDVKM.

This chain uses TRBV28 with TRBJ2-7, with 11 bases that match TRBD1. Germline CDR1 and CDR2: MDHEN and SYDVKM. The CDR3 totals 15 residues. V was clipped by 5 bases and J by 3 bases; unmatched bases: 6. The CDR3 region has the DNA TGTGCCAGCAGTCAAAGGACAGGGGGCTTCTACGAGCAGTACTTC. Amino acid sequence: CASSQRTGGFYEQYF.

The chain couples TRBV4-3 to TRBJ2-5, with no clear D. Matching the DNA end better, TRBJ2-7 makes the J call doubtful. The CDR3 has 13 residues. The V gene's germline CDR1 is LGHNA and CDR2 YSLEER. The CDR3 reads CASSQAPLYEQYF. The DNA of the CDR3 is TGCGCCAGCAGCCAAGCCCCTCTGTACGAGCAGTACTTC.

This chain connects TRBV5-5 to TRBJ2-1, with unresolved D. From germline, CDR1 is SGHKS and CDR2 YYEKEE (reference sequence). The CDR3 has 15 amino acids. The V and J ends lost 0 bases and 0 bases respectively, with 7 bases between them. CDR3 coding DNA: TGTGCCAGCAGCTTGGACGCCAGCTCCTACAATGAGCAGTTCTTC. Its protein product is CASSLDASSYNEQFF.

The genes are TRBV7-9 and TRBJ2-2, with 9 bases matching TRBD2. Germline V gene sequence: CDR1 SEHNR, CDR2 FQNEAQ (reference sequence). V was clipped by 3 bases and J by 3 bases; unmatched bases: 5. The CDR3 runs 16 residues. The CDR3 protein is CASSLASGIYTGELFF. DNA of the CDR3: TGTGCCAGCAGCTTGGCTAGCGGGATCTACACCGGGGAGCTGTTTTTT.

The CDR3 nucleotides are TGTGCCAGTAGTGCCCGGACAGCGAACACCGGGGAGCTGTTTTTT. It yields the protein CASSARTANTGELFF. This chain joins TRBV19 and TRBJ2-2; weak D call: TRBD1 (6 bases). V lost 5 bases and J 0 bases, leaving 10 bases between the germline ends. CDR3 size: 15 residues. CDR1 and CDR2 from the germline V gene are LNHDA and SQIVND (reference sequence).

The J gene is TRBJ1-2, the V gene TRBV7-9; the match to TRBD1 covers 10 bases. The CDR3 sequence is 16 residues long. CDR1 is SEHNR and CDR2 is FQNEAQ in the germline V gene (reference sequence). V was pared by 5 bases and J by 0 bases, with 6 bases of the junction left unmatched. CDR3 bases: TGTGCCAGCAGCGCTCCCGGGACAGGGGCTAACTATGGCTACACCTTC. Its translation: CASSAPGTGANYGYTF.

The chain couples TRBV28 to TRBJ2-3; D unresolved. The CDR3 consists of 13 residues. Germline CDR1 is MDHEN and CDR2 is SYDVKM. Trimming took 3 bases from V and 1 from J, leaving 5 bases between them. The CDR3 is CASSLGGTDTQYF. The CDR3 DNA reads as TGTGCCAGCAGTTTGGGCGGCACAGATACGCAGTATTTT. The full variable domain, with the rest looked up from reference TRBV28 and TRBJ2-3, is DVKVTQSSRYLVKRTGEKVFLECVQDMDHENMFWYRQDPGLGLRLIYFSYDVKMKEKGDIPEGYSVSREKKERFSLILESASTNQTSMYLCASSLGGTDTQYFGPGTRLTVL.

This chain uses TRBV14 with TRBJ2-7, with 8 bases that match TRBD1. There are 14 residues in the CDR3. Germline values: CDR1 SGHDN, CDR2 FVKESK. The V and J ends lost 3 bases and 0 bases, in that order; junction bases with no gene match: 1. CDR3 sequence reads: CASSQTGASYEQYF. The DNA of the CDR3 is TGTGCCAGCAGCCAGACAGGGGCCTCCTACGAGCAGTACTTC.

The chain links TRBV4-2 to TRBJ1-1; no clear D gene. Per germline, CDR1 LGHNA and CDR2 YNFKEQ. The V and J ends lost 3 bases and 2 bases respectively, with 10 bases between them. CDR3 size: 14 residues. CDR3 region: CASSHPDKNTEAFF. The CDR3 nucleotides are TGTGCCAGCAGCCATCCCGACAAAAACACTGAAGCTTTCTTT.

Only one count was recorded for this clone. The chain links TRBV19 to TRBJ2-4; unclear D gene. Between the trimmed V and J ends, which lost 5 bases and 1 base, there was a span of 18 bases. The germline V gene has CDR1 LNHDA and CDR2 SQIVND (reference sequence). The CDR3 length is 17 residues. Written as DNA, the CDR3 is TGTGCCAGTAGTCCCCGGCCAAAGCTGAGGGCCAAAAACATTCAGTACTTC. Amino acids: CASSPRPKLRAKNIQYF.

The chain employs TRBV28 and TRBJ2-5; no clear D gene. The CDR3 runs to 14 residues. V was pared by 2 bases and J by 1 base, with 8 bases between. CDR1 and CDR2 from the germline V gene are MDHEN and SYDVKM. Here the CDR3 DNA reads TGTGCCAGCAGTTTAATCACCGGCCAAGAGACCCAGTACTTC. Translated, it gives CASSLITGQETQYF.

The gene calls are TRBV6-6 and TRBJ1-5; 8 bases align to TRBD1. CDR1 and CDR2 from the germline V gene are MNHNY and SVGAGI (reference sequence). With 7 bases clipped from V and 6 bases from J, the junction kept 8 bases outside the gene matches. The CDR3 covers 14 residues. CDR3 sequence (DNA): TGTGCCAGCAATTCCCGACAGGGGAGTCAGCCCCAGCATTTT. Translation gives CASNSRQGSQPQHF.

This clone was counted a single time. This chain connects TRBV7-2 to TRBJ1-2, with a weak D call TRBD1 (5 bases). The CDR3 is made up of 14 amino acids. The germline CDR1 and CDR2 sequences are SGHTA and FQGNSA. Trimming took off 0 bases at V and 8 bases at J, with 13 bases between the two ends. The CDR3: CASSLARGYRGYTF. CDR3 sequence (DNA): TGTGCCAGCAGCTTAGCCCGGGGGTATAGGGGCTACACCTTC.

CDR3 in DNA: TGTGCCAGCAGTTACTCGCTTTCAGGGGCCAGCACTGAAGCTTTCTTT. Translated, it gives CASSYSLSGASTEAFF. The chain joins TRBV6-5 to TRBJ1-1, with D possibly matching TRBD1 (6 bases). The germline CDR1 and CDR2 sequences are MNHEY and SVGAGI. Trimming cost V 0 bases and J 4 bases, with 15 bases left between them. This CDR3 contains 16 residues.

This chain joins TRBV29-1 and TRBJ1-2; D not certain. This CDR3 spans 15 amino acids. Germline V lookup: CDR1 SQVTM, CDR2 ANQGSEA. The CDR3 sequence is CIAPFFLAGGYGYTF. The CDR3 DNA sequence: TGCATCGCTCCCTTCTTTCTGGCAGGAGGCTATGGCTACACCTTC.

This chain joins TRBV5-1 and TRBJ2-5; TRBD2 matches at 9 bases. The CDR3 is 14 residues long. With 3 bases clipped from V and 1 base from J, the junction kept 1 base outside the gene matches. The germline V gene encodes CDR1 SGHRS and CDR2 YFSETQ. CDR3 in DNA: TGCGCCAGCAGCTCTAGCGGGGTCCAAGAGACCCAGTACTTC. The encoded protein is CASSSSGVQETQYF.

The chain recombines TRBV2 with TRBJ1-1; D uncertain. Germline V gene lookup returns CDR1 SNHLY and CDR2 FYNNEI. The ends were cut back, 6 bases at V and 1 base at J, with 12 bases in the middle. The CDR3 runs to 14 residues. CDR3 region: CASSLRARNTEAFF. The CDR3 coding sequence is TGTGCCAGCAGCTTAAGAGCGCGGAACACTGAAGCTTTCTTT.